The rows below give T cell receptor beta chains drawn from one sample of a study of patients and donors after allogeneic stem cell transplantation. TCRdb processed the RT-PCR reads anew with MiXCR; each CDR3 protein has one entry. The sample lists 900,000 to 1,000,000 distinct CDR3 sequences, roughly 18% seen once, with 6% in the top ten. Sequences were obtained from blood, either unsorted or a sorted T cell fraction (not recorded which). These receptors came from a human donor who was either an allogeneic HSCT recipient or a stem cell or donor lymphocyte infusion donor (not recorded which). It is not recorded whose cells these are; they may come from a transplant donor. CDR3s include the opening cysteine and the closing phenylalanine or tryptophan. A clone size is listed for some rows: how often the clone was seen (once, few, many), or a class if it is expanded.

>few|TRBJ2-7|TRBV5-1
CASSLGLAAPYEQYF
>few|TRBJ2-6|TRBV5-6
CASSITGLRSGANVLTF
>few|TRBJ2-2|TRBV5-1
CASSLGLAGTTGELFF
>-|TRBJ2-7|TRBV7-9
CASSFPAGHEQYF
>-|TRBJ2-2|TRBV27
CASSLLGANGELFF
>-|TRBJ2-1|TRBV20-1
CSARDRIAGFPGEQFF
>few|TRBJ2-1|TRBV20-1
CSARPAGRNEQFF
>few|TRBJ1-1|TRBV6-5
CASSYSTPRGGTEAFF
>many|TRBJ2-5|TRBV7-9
CASSLSGTQETQYF
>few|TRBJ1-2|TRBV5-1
CASSLTAGARGYTF
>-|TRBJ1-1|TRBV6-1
CASTAGTMNTEAFF
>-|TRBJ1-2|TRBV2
CASSTGTGGAYGYTF
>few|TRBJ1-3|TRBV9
CASSVGGVAGNTIYF